This TCR beta chain originates from a study of sequential checkpoint blockade in melanoma. Across the study: Patients were randomized 1:1 to nivolumab-then-ipilimumab or ipilimumab-then-nivolumab first-line. Both treatment sequences were followed by maintenance nivolumab.

J was trimmed by 3 bases and V by 4 bases; bases with no gene match: 9. The CDR3 loop spans 15 amino acids. CDR1 is SEHNR, CDR2 FQNEAQ, per germline (reference sequence). Treatment given: randomized to nivolumab then ipilimumab (arm A) or the reverse (arm B). No patient had prior DNA-damaging chemotherapy. Live CD3+CD8+ CD19− CD56− cells were sorted from PBMCs. Only in-frame clones appear in the TCRdb table, and some are missing; sequencing was by immunoSEQ multiplex PCR. This table holds 25,000 to 30,000 clones, roughly 73% found once. V and J are TRBV7-9 and TRBJ2-7; TRBD1 agrees at 7 bases. Sequences were derived from CD8+ T cells sorted from blood (inferred from file names), sampled from a patient given nivolumab and ipilimumab in sequence. The source is a human donor with melanoma. The CDR3 nucleotides are TGTGCCAGCAGCTCTCTTACAGGGGCGAGCTACGAGCAGTACTTC. Amino acid sequence: CASSSLTGASYEQYF.